This T cell receptor (beta chain) was retrieved from a study of radiotherapy plus CTLA-4 blockade in lung cancer. Chemo-refractory metastatic non-small-cell lung cancer patients underwent focal radiation alongside CTLA-4 blockade with ipilimumab. Looked up from germline, CDR1 is SGDLS and CDR2 is YYNGEE. This CDR3 comprises 15 residues. The V end was cut by 3 bases, the J end by 0 bases, with 12 bases between. General study results and limits: Reported findings show early blood T cell clone dynamics, with interferon-beta, best predicted response.

Concerning this clone itself: Antigen: not known.

Using immunoSEQ multiplex PCR, the repertoire was profiled, and TCRdb retains in-frame clones only, with some absent. The sample consists of 45,000 to 60,000 clones, about three quarters of them appearing once. The chain is built from TRBV9 and TRBJ1-1; D is perhaps TRBD1 (6 bases). This TCR was recovered from a human donor with non-small cell lung cancer whose response to radiotherapy plus ipilimumab could not be evaluated. Sequencing used peripheral blood, obtained from a patient treated with radiotherapy plus ipilimumab. The CDR3 DNA reads TGTGCCAGCAGCGCGAAACAGGGAGTGAACACTGAAGCTTTCTTT. As protein: CASSAKQGVNTEAFF.